The source of this TCR beta chain is a study of blood T cell repertoires in COVID-19. Looking at the study overall: Whether acute or convalescent, the COVID-19 samples came from the United States, Italy and Spain. The cDNA or gDNA used as material had been derived from T cells, B-cell-depleted T cells, or PBMCs.

The ends were cut back, 3 bases at V and 5 bases at J, with 10 bases in the middle. The CDR3 runs to 14 residues. Germline CDR1 MDHEN, CDR2 SYDVKM. Repertoires were generated with immunoSEQ multiplex PCR, while TCRdb's copy carries only in-frame clones and drops some. This table has about 180,000 clones, almost 80% appearing once. The age range of participants was about 18 to 100 years, with residence in approximately 25 US areas. Cohort allocation depended upon clinical history that participants reported. Source material: PBMCs or T cells enriched from blood (not recorded which). The TCR was taken from a woman aged 50 to 60 who had recovered from COVID-19. The genes are TRBV28 and TRBJ2-2, with D tentatively TRBD1 (5 bases). CDR3 region: CASSFSGITGELFF. The CDR3 DNA follows: TGTGCCAGCAGTTTCTCAGGGATTACCGGGGAGCTGTTTTTT.